This TCR beta chain originates from a study of T cell responses to AZD1222 COVID-19 vaccine. TCRdb's copy holds only in-frame clones and misses some; the assay was immunoSEQ multiplex PCR. The sample lists 120,000 or so clones, more than 65% seen once, with 27% in the top ten. The receptor comes from an adult who received the AZD1222 COVID-19 vaccine. The sequencing here drew on peripheral blood, taken 28 days after the second AZD1222 dose.

The CDR3 DNA reads TGTGCCAGCAAAACAGATAGCAATCAGCCCCAGCATTTT. Its protein product is CASKTDSNQPQHF. The chain carries TRBV2 and TRBJ1-5, with D hard to call. This CDR3 has 13 amino acids. Trimming stripped 7 bases from V and 0 bases from J, with 7 bases between. Germline V lookup: CDR1 SNHLY, CDR2 FYNNEI.